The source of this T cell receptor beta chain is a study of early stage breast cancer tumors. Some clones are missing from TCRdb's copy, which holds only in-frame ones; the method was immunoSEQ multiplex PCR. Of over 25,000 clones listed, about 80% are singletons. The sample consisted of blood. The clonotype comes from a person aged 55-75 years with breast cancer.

The CDR3 DNA reads as TGTGCCAGCAGAGACAGCTCTGGGGCCAACGTCCTGACTTTC. Translated, it gives CASRDSSGANVLTF. V usage is TRBV9 and J usage is TRBJ2-6; D perhaps matches TRBD1 (5 bases). CDR3 length: 14 amino acids. Looked up from germline, CDR1 is SGDLS and CDR2 is YYNGEE. Trimming cost V 5 bases and J 0 bases, with 6 bases left between them.